What follows is one T cell receptor beta chain and its context. The antigen it binds to is not known. Within one base of it there is no much larger clone, and no base qualities were kept. These data are taken from a study of OX40 agonist ivuxolimab in advanced cancers. With regard to the full study: Ivuxolimab was an agonistic, fully human IgG2 monoclonal antibody directed against OX40 (CD134), a costimulatory receptor. Intravenous ivuxolimab was administered to patients every 2 weeks at six dose levels: 0.01, 0.1, 0.3, 1.5, 3 and 10 mg/kg. Among the approximately 50 dose-escalation patients, approximately 20 had hepatocellular carcinoma, roughly 15 melanoma, 9 renal cell carcinoma and 9 head and neck cancer. A male proportion of nearly 85% and a mean age of approximately 62 years, ranging from roughly 23 to 79, were recorded for the dose-escalation cohort. Prior anti-PD-1, anti-PD-L1 or anti-CTLA-4 therapy was permitted, and 40% to 50% of dose-escalation patients had received checkpoint inhibitors. Partial responses were achieved by three dose-escalation patients, of whom one had hepatocellular carcinoma and two had cutaneous melanoma. The point of sequencing TCRbeta in the periphery was to test whether ivuxolimab changed TCR sequence diversity and drove clonal T-cell expansion. The paper reports the monotherapy dose-escalation portion (N ≈ 52 patients) of the phase I ivuxolimab trial.

From cysteine to phenylalanine, the CDR3 is 17 amino acids long. Just the 51-base CDR3 DNA is kept, in frame starting at base 1. The germline V gene sets CDR1 to KGHSH and CDR2 to LQKENI. The germline V end is reduced by 3 bases and the J end by 0 bases; junction bases left unmatched: 8. General conclusions and limits of the study: At doses from 0.1 to 3.0 mg/kg, clonal expansion was seen in both CD4+ and CD8+ blood T cells between baseline and week 6. On average, CD8+ T cells showed more expanded clones than CD4+ T cells after ivuxolimab. Antigen specificity was not determined for the clonally expanded peripheral T cells. In partial responders in the 0.1-3.0 mg/kg groups, normalized peripheral clonal expansion was found to be among the lowest, especially among CD8+ T cells. Low levels of normalized T-cell clonal expansion were also seen in some nonresponding patients.

The trial excluded patients who had a history of autoimmune disease or were on systemic immunosuppression. Peripheral blood for TCR sequencing was collected from all dose cohorts at baseline, on cycle 4 day 1, and on cycle 7 day 1. Samples were obtained from an open-label, multicenter, first-in-human phase I dose-escalation trial of ivuxolimab. Adults with locally advanced or metastatic melanoma, renal cell carcinoma, hepatocellular carcinoma or head and neck squamous cell carcinoma were enrolled in the trial. Before TCR sequencing, CD4+ T cells and CD8+ T cells were sorted from peripheral blood as separate populations. Genomic DNA was extracted from sorted cells for sequencing of the TCRbeta CDR3 region. TCRbeta CDR3 regions were sequenced using the immunoSEQ Assay. TCRdb's version of the immuneACCESS table is confined to in-frame rearrangements and falls short of the full clone set. An unresolved V gene accounts for under half of the shortfall where checked; the remainder is of unknown origin. The sample table shows 45,000 or so clones, and 75% to 85% are seen once. 2.6% of the sample comes from the top ten.

This TCR derives from an adult with an advanced solid tumor such as melanoma, head and neck, liver or kidney cancer. The rearranged chain carries TRBV18 and TRBJ1-3; 7 bases in the junction line up with TRBD1. The sample here was CD4+ or CD8+ T cells sorted from blood, taken in a trial of the OX40 agonist ivuxolimab. The DNA sequence reads TGTGCCAGCTCACCTCAATCGGACAGGCCCTCTGGAAACACCATATATTTT. Its coded protein is CASSPQSDRPSGNTIYF.